Following are 10 T cell receptor beta chains from one sample sequenced in a study of blood T cell repertoires in COVID-19 (TCRdb year 2020). Libraries were built with the immunoSEQ multiplex PCR assay. Sourced from immuneACCESS, this table was stored by TCRdb with only in-frame sequences that have V and J called. A share of the clones is absent; for the studies checked, an unresolved V gene accounts for under half, and the remainder has no known explanation. This sample is represented by about 78,000 clones; roughly nine tenths of them were singletons. 1.5% to 2% of the sample comes from the top ten. The specimen sequenced was peripheral blood. The receptor set was obtained from a woman aged 55-75 years with acute or convalescent COVID-19.

This sequence joins TRBV5-1 and TRBJ1-1; D is perhaps TRBD1 (6 bases). CDR1 and CDR2 (germline): SGHRS, YFSETQ. This CDR3 comprises 14 residues. Trimming removed 3 bases from V and 1 base from J, with 10 bases in between. CDR3 bases: TGCGCCAGCAGCTCGGGGGGACAGAACACTGAAGCTTTCTTT. It is translated as CASSSGGQNTEAFF.

The CDR3 loop is CSAGTGVGYTF. The CDR3 coding sequence is TGCAGTGCTGGAACAGGGGTTGGCTACACCTTC. V is TRBV20-1 and J is TRBJ1-2; 7 bases match TRBD1. This CDR3 region has 11 residues. Germline assignment: CDR1 DFQATT and CDR2 SNEGSKA (reference sequence). Trimming cost V 5 bases and J 7 bases; bases outside gene matches: 4.

This rearrangement joins TRBV6-5 to TRBJ2-7; TRBD1 matches at 8 bases. The CDR3 totals 15 residues. Per germline, CDR1 MNHEY and CDR2 SVGAGI. With V trimmed by 5 bases and J by 2 bases, 8 bases remained unmatched. As DNA, the CDR3 is TGTGCCAGCAGTCACGGACAGGGCGGGGCCTACGAGCAGTACTTC. As protein: CASSHGQGGAYEQYF.

This sequence joins TRBV10-3 and TRBJ1-5, with 7 nucleotides matching TRBD1. Trimming removed 9 bases from V and 3 bases from J; junction bases left unmatched: 5. In germline, CDR1 is ENHRY, CDR2 SYGVKD. The CDR3 extends over 13 amino acids. The CDR3 region is CAIQQGSNQPQHF. In DNA, the CDR3 is TGTGCCATACAACAGGGGTCCAATCAGCCCCAGCATTTT.

This chain links TRBV7-9 with TRBJ1-4, with 9 bases identical to TRBD1. From germline, CDR1 is SEHNR and CDR2 FQNEAQ (reference sequence). V was clipped by 5 bases and J by 3 bases; unmatched bases: 7. The CDR3 extends over 16 amino acids. CDR3 amino acids: CASSPGTGKPNEKLFF. CDR3 DNA sequence: TGTGCCAGCAGCCCCGGGACAGGGAAACCTAATGAAAAACTGTTTTTT.

The J gene is TRBJ2-2, the V gene TRBV5-1; 9 bases line up with TRBD2. Germline V CDR1 and CDR2: SGHRS, YFSETQ. The junction had 8 bases not matched to a gene; V was cut back by 4 bases and J by 4 bases. This CDR3 has 16 amino acids. CDR3 loop: CASSLTSGDLTGELFF. The CDR3 DNA follows: TGCGCCAGCAGCCTGACTAGCGGTGACCTCACCGGGGAGCTGTTTTTT.

The J gene is TRBJ1-2, the V gene TRBV5-6; D is unclear. CDR3 length equals 16 residues. Germline V gene lookup returns CDR1 SGHDT and CDR2 YYEEEE. Trimming left V 0 bases short and J 4 bases short, with 16 bases between. CDR3 in DNA: TGTGCCAGCAGCTTGGCCAGCACTGAGGCAATCTATGGCTACACCTTC. Translation: CASSLASTEAIYGYTF.

This clone was seen more than once but under ten times. The rearrangement links TRBV6-5 to TRBJ1-1; TRBD1 is a possible D gene (6 bases). The germline V and J ends were trimmed by 5 bases and 4 bases, with 11 bases remaining between them. This CDR3 is 13 amino acids long. Germline-derived CDR1 and CDR2 are MNHEY and SVGAGI. The CDR3 here is CASSQGRSTEAFF. CDR3 DNA: TGTGCCAGCAGTCAGGGGCGAAGCACTGAAGCTTTCTTT.

This rearrangement joins TRBV28 to TRBJ1-5; 10 nucleotides agree with TRBD1. V dropped 6 bases and J dropped 0; count of bases not matched to a gene: 8. The V gene's germline CDR1 is MDHEN and CDR2 SYDVKM. This CDR3 is built from 17 residues. Here the CDR3 reads CASSSGQGGSSNQPQHF. Written as DNA, the CDR3 is TGTGCCAGCAGCTCAGGACAGGGGGGGTCTAGCAATCAGCCCCAGCATTTT.

V gene TRBV7-2 combines with J gene TRBJ1-1; D is ambiguous. The V end lost 3 bases, the J end lost 5 bases, and 19 bases lay between the germline ends. Germline V CDR1 and CDR2: SGHTA, FQGNSA. The CDR3 is 16 residues long. This chain's CDR3 is CASSLSGVIVGTEAFF. CDR3 sequence (DNA): TGTGCCAGCAGCTTGTCGGGAGTCATAGTCGGAACTGAAGCTTTCTTT.